Listed below are T cell receptor beta chains from one sample, sequenced in a study of CXCR3-negative and CXCR3-positive naive CD8 T cells. TCRdb re-called the 5' RACE reads and shows each CDR3 protein once, DNA omitted. The table lists about 4,900 distinct CDR3 sequences. The sequenced sample was naive CXCR3+ CD8+ T cells from blood. These receptors were taken from a human donor in good health. Some clones in this sample may be carry-over from other donors' samples. Both conserved end residues are part of each CDR3. Clone sizes are given selectively: once, few, many, or a class where the clone is expanded.

clone size: .; J gene: TRBJ2-1; V gene: TRBV29-1; CDR3 protein: CSGWGGSNEQFF
clone size: .; J gene: TRBJ2-7; V gene: TRBV6-6; CDR3 protein: CASSYSNLYEQYF
clone size: medium-sized; J gene: TRBJ2-5; V gene: TRBV13; CDR3 protein: CASSSSQGQETQYF
clone size: .; J gene: TRBJ2-7; V gene: TRBV14; CDR3 protein: CASSDPPYEQYF
clone size: .; J gene: TRBJ2-7; V gene: TRBV15; CDR3 protein: CATSSGTGGMYEQYF
clone size: medium-sized; J gene: TRBJ2-7; V gene: TRBV28; CDR3 protein: CASETVDGSYEQYF
clone size: .; J gene: TRBJ2-7; V gene: TRBV27; CDR3 protein: CASKPAGGVYEQYF
clone size: medium-sized; J gene: TRBJ2-3; V gene: TRBV20-1; CDR3 protein: CSGAGGLTDTQYF
clone size: .; J gene: TRBJ2-1; V gene: TRBV6-5; CDR3 protein: CASSYSLLAGVNEQFF
clone size: medium-sized; J gene: TRBJ2-1; V gene: TRBV4-1; CDR3 protein: CASSETNRDPIYNEQFF
clone size: .; J gene: TRBJ2-1; V gene: TRBV20-1; CDR3 protein: CSAPGLATSYNEQFF
clone size: medium-sized; J gene: TRBJ1-6; V gene: TRBV29-1; CDR3 protein: CSVLTGGDSPLHF
clone size: .; J gene: TRBJ1-5; V gene: TRBV12-3/TRBV12-4; CDR3 protein: CASSLWGNQPQHF
clone size: .; J gene: TRBJ2-5; V gene: TRBV29-1; CDR3 protein: CSVEGGLAATQYF
clone size: medium-sized; J gene: TRBJ2-3; V gene: TRBV9; CDR3 protein: CASSVEGQLTDTQYF